The 22 T cell receptor beta chains below all came from one sample that was sequenced in a study of blood T cell repertoires in COVID-19. Only in-frame clones appear in the TCRdb table, and some are missing; sequencing was by immunoSEQ multiplex PCR. Counted here are about 250,000 clones, 84% occurring once; the ten biggest clones make up approximately 1.5%. Sequencing input: peripheral blood. These receptors came from a woman between 40 and 50 years old who had recovered from COVID-19.

Here the CDR3 reads CASRANSRANTGELFF. Written as DNA, the CDR3 is TGCGCCAGCAGAGCTAACTCGAGGGCGAACACCGGGGAGCTGTTTTTT. This chain uses TRBV5-1 with TRBJ2-2; tentative D call: TRBD2 (5 bases). The CDR3 loop spans 16 amino acids. Trimming left V 5 bases short and J 0 bases short, with 14 bases between. From germline, CDR1 is SGHRS and CDR2 YFSETQ.

The chain employs TRBV28 and TRBJ1-6, with 9 bases that match TRBD1. Unmatched junction bases numbered 7, after V lost 5 bases and J lost 8 bases. The CDR3 is 15 residues long. CDR1 MDHEN and CDR2 SYDVKM come from the germline V gene. The CDR3 nucleotides are TGTGCCAGCAGTGGGACAGGGAGGGCAGATTCACCCCTCCACTTT. It specifies CASSGTGRADSPLHF. Combining the CDR3 with reference TRBV28 and TRBJ1-6 gives the whole variable domain DVKVTQSSRYLVKRTGEKVFLECVQDMDHENMFWYRQDPGLGLRLIYFSYDVKMKEKGDIPEGYSVSREKKERFSLILESASTNQTSMYLCASSGTGRADSPLHFGNGTRLTVT.

The chain combines TRBV5-1 with TRBJ1-2; 7 bases map to TRBD1. The CDR3 covers 15 residues. After removal of 3 bases from V and 4 bases from J, the junction contained 9 bases not matched to a gene. Germline lookup yields CDR1 SGHRS and CDR2 YFSETQ. The CDR3 here is CASSYEPGQPYGYTF. Written as DNA, the CDR3 is TGCGCCAGCAGCTACGAGCCGGGACAGCCCTATGGCTACACCTTC.

This clone showed up just a few times. The chain joins TRBV28 to TRBJ2-7; TRBD1 matches 9 bases. Germline-derived CDR1 and CDR2 are MDHEN and SYDVKM. Trimming removed 6 bases from V and 2 bases from J; junction bases left unmatched: 5. CDR3 size: 14 residues. This chain's CDR3 is CASSLQGAAYEQYF. Written as DNA, the CDR3 is TGTGCCAGCAGCTTACAGGGGGCAGCCTACGAGCAGTACTTC.

CDR3 DNA sequence: TGTGCCAGTACTCTGAGCTCCTACGAGCAGTACTTC. It encodes CASTLSSYEQYF. This chain uses TRBV28 with TRBJ2-7; unclear D gene. The CDR3 spans 12 residues. V gave up 9 bases and J gave up 0 bases, with 9 bases separating them. Germline loops: CDR1 MDHEN, CDR2 SYDVKM.

The chain uses TRBV5-4 and TRBJ2-7; TRBD1 aligns across 10 bases. This CDR3 spans 15 amino acids. Germline V gene data show CDR1 as SGHNT and CDR2 as YYREEE (reference sequence). The V segment lost 0 bases and the J segment 2 bases; nucleotides outside the gene matches: 2. CDR3 residues: CASSLVDRGPYEQYF. CDR3 coding DNA: TGTGCCAGCAGCTTGGTTGACAGGGGGCCCTACGAGCAGTACTTC.

This chain uses TRBV3-1 (or the pseudogene TRBV3-2) with TRBJ2-1; 7 bases fit TRBD1. The CDR3 covers 15 residues. V was clipped by 4 bases and J by 6 bases; unmatched bases: 9. Per the germline V gene, CDR1 is LGHDT and CDR2 is YNNKEL (reference sequence). The CDR3 DNA is TGTGCCAGCAGCCGACAGGGAAGTGGGTTCAATGAGCAGTTCTTC. It is translated as CASSRQGSGFNEQFF.

The chain is built from TRBV3-1 (or the pseudogene TRBV3-2) and TRBJ2-7; TRBD1 matches at 7 bases. CDR1 and CDR2 from the germline V gene are LGHDT and YNNKEL (reference sequence). V shed 3 bases, J shed 4 bases, and the junction held 3 bases outside the gene matches. CDR3 length equals 13 residues. The CDR3 spells CASSHRQGYEQYF. CDR3 DNA sequence: TGTGCCAGCAGCCACCGACAGGGATACGAGCAGTACTTC.

Here the CDR3 reads CASSSGSGRPLKYF. The CDR3 coding sequence is TGTGCCAGCAGCTCCGGGAGTGGCCGGCCTTTAAAGTATTTT. This chain uses TRBV6-5 with TRBJ2-3; D possibly corresponds to TRBD2 (6 bases). Trimming left V 6 bases short and J 13 bases short, with 23 bases between. Germline-derived CDR1 and CDR2 are MNHEY and SVGAGI. The CDR3 length is 14 residues.

V is TRBV7-2 and J is TRBJ1-2; 7 bases map to TRBD1. The CDR3 extends over 13 amino acids. CDR1 is SGHTA, CDR2 FQGNSA, per germline. Losses at the gene ends were 5 bases for V and 6 bases for J; bases not matched to a gene: 6. The CDR3 DNA reads TGTGCCAGCAGCCCACCGGGACAGCATGGCTACACCTTC. Its translation is CASSPPGQHGYTF.

The genes are TRBV4-1 and TRBJ2-5; 12 bases are shared with TRBD1. J gave up 4 bases and V 6 bases, and 6 bases lay outside the gene matches. The CDR3 runs 15 residues. In germline, CDR1 is MGHRA, CDR2 YSYEKL. The CDR3 DNA sequence: TGCGCCAGCAGATGGGGACAGGGGGCCGGAGAGACCCAGTACTTC. Its translation is CASRWGQGAGETQYF.

The chain couples TRBV11-2 to TRBJ2-1; 8 bases are shared with TRBD1. Per germline, CDR1 SGHAT and CDR2 FQNNGV. CDR3 length: 13 amino acids. J lost 15 bases, V lost 2 bases, and 9 bases had no gene match. CDR3: CASSLSGGSFRFF. For the CDR3, the DNA is TGTGCCAGCAGCTTATCAGGGGGCTCCTTTCGGTTCTTC.

The genes are TRBV18 and TRBJ2-2; no reliable D call. This CDR3 is built from 15 residues. Trimming removed 4 bases at V and 0 bases at J, with 9 bases between. CDR1 is KGHSH and CDR2 is LQKENI in the germline V gene. The CDR3 loop reads CASSHGLANTGELFF. In DNA, the CDR3 is TGTGCCAGCTCACATGGCCTAGCGAACACCGGGGAGCTGTTTTTT.

The V call is TRBV7-8, the J call TRBJ2-3; perhaps TRBD2 as D (7 bases). The CDR3 runs 15 residues. Germline V CDR1 and CDR2: SGHVS, FQNEAQ. V was clipped by 2 bases and J by 6 bases, with 15 bases between them. CDR3 DNA sequence: TGTGCCAGCAGCTTATGGGGGGGGGCAGGCGATACGCAGTATTTT. Protein: CASSLWGGAGDTQYF.

The chain links TRBV28 to TRBJ2-3; D uncertain. The V end lost 8 bases, the J end lost 2 bases, and 17 bases lay between the germline ends. Germline V gene lookup returns CDR1 MDHEN and CDR2 SYDVKM. The CDR3 is 15 amino acids. The CDR3 here is CASAVGFGATDTQYF. The CDR3, as DNA: TGTGCCAGCGCCGTTGGTTTCGGTGCCACAGATACGCAGTATTTT.

This sequence joins TRBV2 and TRBJ2-3, with TRBD2 identical over 8 bases. The length of the CDR3 is 15 residues. V trimming: 4 bases; J trimming: 3 bases; junction bases outside the gene matches: 6. Per germline, CDR1 SNHLY and CDR2 FYNNEI. Here the CDR3 DNA reads TGTGCCAGCAGTGTCGGGACTAGAGGGACAGATACGCAGTATTTT. Its protein product is CASSVGTRGTDTQYF.

A single count supports this clone. The chain links TRBV18 to TRBJ1-2, with D perhaps TRBD1 (5 bases). CDR1 KGHSH and CDR2 LQKENI come from the germline V gene. V was pared by 3 bases and J by 6 bases, with 20 bases between. The CDR3 is 16 amino acids. CDR3 bases: TGTGCCAGCTCACCTCTAACCATTCGGAGGGGCGATGGCTACACCTTC. Its protein is CASSPLTIRRGDGYTF.

The CDR3 spells CASSLAGPQPQHF. In nucleotides, the CDR3 is TGTGCCAGCAGCTTAGCGGGGCCCCAGCCCCAGCATTTT. V gene TRBV7-9 combines with J gene TRBJ1-5, with D possibly being TRBD1 (5 bases). In germline, CDR1 is SEHNR, CDR2 FQNEAQ (reference sequence). The V end lost 0 bases, the J end lost 7 bases, and 7 bases lay between the germline ends. The CDR3 has 13 amino acids.

The chain recombines TRBV6-5 with TRBJ1-2, with 7 bases matching TRBD1. After removal of 4 bases from V and 7 bases from J, the junction contained 6 bases not matched to a gene. This CDR3 region has 13 residues. Germline V gene sequence: CDR1 MNHEY, CDR2 SVGAGI. The CDR3 here is CASSFRQGGGYTF. CDR3 bases: TGTGCCAGCAGTTTTCGACAGGGAGGTGGCTACACCTTC.

J is TRBJ1-5 and V is TRBV2, with 9 nucleotides matching TRBD1. Losses at the gene ends were 8 bases for V and 2 bases for J; bases not matched to a gene: 4. This CDR3 is built from 14 residues. Germline V CDR1 and CDR2: SNHLY, FYNNEI. The CDR3 DNA follows: TGTGCCAGCCGGGACAGGGCAGGCAATCAGCCCCAGCATTTT. Translation gives CASRDRAGNQPQHF.

Turning to this clone: Additional DNA sequences in this sample encode the identical CDR3. The CDR3 DNA reads as TGTGCCAGCAGCTTAGACAGGGGGAGGGCCGGGGAGCTGTTTTTT. This encodes CASSLDRGRAGELFF. The chain is built from TRBV7-2 and TRBJ2-2; D might be TRBD1 (8 bases). Per the germline V gene, CDR1 is SGHTA and CDR2 is FQGNSA. The CDR3 runs 15 residues. V was cut by 1 base and J by 6 bases, with 12 bases left in between.

In its sample, this clone was seen a few times. The chain is built from TRBV6-5 and TRBJ1-5; D not certain. CDR1 is MNHEY and CDR2 is SVGAGI in the germline V gene. The CDR3 covers 15 residues. Trimming left V 4 bases short and J 6 bases short, with 16 bases between. CDR3 sequence reads: CASSFPINHGQPQHF. The CDR3 DNA reads as TGTGCCAGCAGTTTCCCTATTAACCATGGTCAGCCCCAGCATTTT.